Following are 5 T cell receptor beta chains from one sample sequenced in a study of T cell repertoires in cytomegalovirus infection. MiXCR was run by TCRdb on the reads, yielding one entry per CDR3 protein. The data show 300,000 or so distinct CDR3 sequences, roughly 26% seen once. The sequenced material came from PBMCs. These receptors were obtained from a human donor in good health (CMV status not recorded). Some clones in this sample may be carry-over from other donors' samples.

This clonotype was recorded at least ten times. The V call is TRBV7-8, the J call TRBJ2-7, with D hard to call. This CDR3 spans 16 amino acids. CDR1 and CDR2 (germline): SGHVS, FQNEAQ. The V end lost 0 bases, the J end lost 2 bases, and 14 bases lay between the germline ends. Here the CDR3 reads CASSLASPRETYEQYF. CDR3 sequence (DNA): TGTGCCAGCAGCTTAGCGAGTCCCAGAGAGACCTACGAGCAGTACTTC. Full variable domain (rest looked up from reference TRBV7-8 and TRBJ2-7): GAGVSQSPRYKVAKRGQDVALRCDPISGHVSLFWYQQALGQGPEFLTYFQNEAQLDKSGLPSDRFFAERPEGSVSTLKIQRTQQEDSAVYLCASSLASPRETYEQYFGPGTRLTVT.

V usage is TRBV7-4 and J usage is TRBJ2-7; 7 bases line up with TRBD2. From germline, CDR1 is SGHVT and CDR2 SQSDAQ. V dropped 5 bases and J dropped 3; count of bases not matched to a gene: 4. The CDR3 sequence is 13 residues long. The CDR3 loop reads CASSPTSVYEQYF. As DNA, the CDR3 is TGTGCCAGCAGCCCTACTAGCGTCTACGAGCAGTACTTC.

This chain connects TRBV6-8 to TRBJ2-7; a possible D gene is TRBD1 (6 bases). This CDR3 has 16 residues. V lost 0 bases to trimming and J lost 3 bases, with 15 bases between them. CDR1 and CDR2 (germline): MNHGY, SAAAGT. The CDR3 loop reads CASSYSMSAQGYEQYF. The CDR3 DNA follows: TGTGCCAGCAGTTACTCGATGAGCGCACAGGGCTACGAGCAGTACTTC.

This clonotype was seen just once. This chain joins TRBV5-1 and TRBJ1-6; 7 nucleotides line up with TRBD1. V lost 5 bases to trimming and J lost 0 bases; unmatched junction nucleotides: 2. The CDR3 contains 15 residues. Germline V gene data show CDR1 as SGHRS and CDR2 as YFSETQ. Here the CDR3 reads CASRPGGSYNSPLHF. CDR3 DNA sequence: TGCGCCAGCAGACCAGGGGGCTCCTATAATTCACCCCTCCACTTT. Full variable domain (missing parts from reference TRBV5-1 and TRBJ1-6): KAGVTQTPRYLIKTRGQQVTLSCSPISGHRSVSWYQQTPGQGLQFLFEYFSETQRNKGNFPGRFSGRQFSNSRSEMNVSTLELGDSALYLCASRPGGSYNSPLHFGNGTRLTVT.

This clonotype was observed a few times. V and J are TRBV29-1 and TRBJ2-2, with 7 bases lining up with TRBD1. V lost 7 bases to trimming and J lost 1 base; unmatched junction nucleotides: 9. CDR3 length: 15 amino acids. Per the germline V gene, CDR1 is SQVTM and CDR2 is ANQGSEA. CDR3 region: CSAMKGALNTGELFF. The DNA for the CDR3 is TGCAGCGCTATGAAGGGGGCCTTGAACACCGGGGAGCTGTTTTTT.